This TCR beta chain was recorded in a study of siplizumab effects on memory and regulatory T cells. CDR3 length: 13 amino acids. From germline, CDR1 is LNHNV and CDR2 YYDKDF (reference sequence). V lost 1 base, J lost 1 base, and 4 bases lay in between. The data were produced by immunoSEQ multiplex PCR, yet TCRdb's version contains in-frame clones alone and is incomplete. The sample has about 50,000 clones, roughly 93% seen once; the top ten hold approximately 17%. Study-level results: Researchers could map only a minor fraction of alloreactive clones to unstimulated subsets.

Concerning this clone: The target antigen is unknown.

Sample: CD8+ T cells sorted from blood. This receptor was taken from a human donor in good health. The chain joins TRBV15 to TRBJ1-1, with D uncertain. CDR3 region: CATSRGGNTEAFF. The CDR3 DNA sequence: TGTGCCACCAGCAGAGGGGGGAACACTGAAGCTTTCTTT. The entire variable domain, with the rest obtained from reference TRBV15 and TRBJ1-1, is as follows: DAMVIQNPRYQVTQFGKPVTLSCSQTLNHNVMYWYQQKSSQAPKLLFHYYDKDFNNEADTPDNFQSRRPNTSFCFLDIRSPGLGDTAMYLCATSRGGNTEAFFGQGTRLTVV.